A selection of T cell receptor beta chains follows, all from one sample in a study of long-term antiretroviral therapy in people with HIV. The assay was immunoSEQ multiplex PCR, and TCRdb's table has in-frame clones only and misses some. Of 20,000 to 25,000 clones in the sample, about four fifths were seen once. This sample comprised unsorted PBMCs, obtained 3 years after starting antiretroviral therapy. The receptor set was obtained from a man aged 18 to 29 with HIV. CDR3s include the opening cysteine and the closing phenylalanine or tryptophan. The D gene is left open where the match is weak. Clone size is shown for a subset of rows, as once, few, many or a class of expanded clone.

few	TRBV4-1	TRBD1	17	TRBJ2-2	CASSQDTGQGGTGELFF	TGCGCCAGCAGCCAAGATACGGGACAGGGAGGAACCGGGGAGCTGTTTTTT
NA	TRBV2	NA	10	TRBJ1-2	CASSETPGFF	TGTGCCAGCAGTGAAACACCAGGATTCTTC
NA	TRBV5-1	NA	13	TRBJ1-1	CASSATGGTEAFF	TGCGCCAGCAGCGCGACAGGTGGAACTGAAGCTTTCTTT
NA	TRBV7-9	TRBD2	17	TRBJ2-1	CASSKGLAGGRYNEQFF	TGTGCCAGCAGCAAGGGACTAGCGGGGGGCCGGTACAATGAGCAGTTCTTC
NA	TRBV30	NA	11	TRBJ2-3	CAWSVLGAQYF	TGTGCCTGGAGTGTACTAGGGGCGCAGTATTTT
NA	TRBV7-9	NA	14	TRBJ2-1	CASSNPPRGNEQFF	TGTGCCAGCAGCAACCCCCCAAGGGGTAATGAGCAGTTCTTC
NA	TRBV27	NA	14	TRBJ1-2	CASSLPPGARGYTF	TGTGCCAGCAGTTTGCCCCCAGGGGCAAGGGGCTACACCTTC
NA	TRBV7-9	TRBD2	16	TRBJ2-3	CASSSFSGVVTDTQYF	TGTGCCAGCAGCTCCTTTAGCGGGGTGGTCACAGATACGCAGTATTTT
NA	TRBV6-1	NA	14	TRBJ1-1	CASSEQGKNTEAFF	TGTGCCAGCAGTGAACAGGGGAAAAACACTGAAGCTTTCTTT
NA	TRBV2	NA	11	TRBJ2-7	CASRRVYEQYF	TGTGCCAGCAGGAGGGTTTACGAGCAGTACTTC
few	TRBV7-9	NA	14	TRBJ1-4	CASSSGGGWEKLFF	TGTGCCAGCAGCTCCGGTGGAGGGTGGGAAAAACTGTTTTTT
NA	TRBV19	NA	12	TRBJ1-5	CASNRGNQPQHF	TGTGCCAGCAATAGGGGGAATCAGCCCCAGCATTTT
NA	TRBV6-1	TRBD2	15	TRBJ2-3	CASSHSGGATDTQYF	TGTGCCAGCAGTCATAGCGGGGGGGCCACAGATACGCAGTATTTT
NA	TRBV28	TRBD2	14	TRBJ2-1	CASSITGGRNEQFF	TGTGCCAGCAGTATAACGGGGGGTCGGAATGAGCAGTTCTTC
NA	TRBV7-7	TRBD1	17	TRBJ1-1	CASSLARAGGSGTEAFF	TGTGCTAGCAGCTTAGCGCGGGCAGGGGGCTCGGGCACTGAAGCTTTCTTT
NA	TRBV9	TRBD1	15	TRBJ1-4	CASSVETGSAEKLFF	TGTGCCAGCAGCGTCGAGACAGGGTCTGCGGAAAAACTGTTTTTT
NA	TRBV10-3	TRBD1	14	TRBJ1-1	CAISSQGAMAEAFF	TGTGCCATCAGCTCCCAGGGGGCGATGGCTGAAGCTTTCTTT
NA	TRBV9	TRBD2	16	TRBJ2-2	CASSVGGGGYTGELFF	TGTGCCAGCAGCGTGGGCGGGGGGGGATACACCGGGGAGCTGTTTTTT
NA	TRBV7-9	TRBD2	18	TRBJ2-5	CASSLPPWWGLWEETQYF	TGTGCCAGCAGCTTACCCCCCTGGTGGGGACTATGGGAAGAGACCCAGTACTTC
NA	TRBV27	NA	16	TRBJ1-5	CASSLSAARMNQPQHF	TGTGCCAGCAGTTTATCGGCGGCCAGAATGAATCAGCCCCAGCATTTT
once	TRBV4-1	TRBD2	19	TRBJ2-1	CASSGGGLAGYRSYNEQFF	TGCGCCAGCAGCGGGGGGGGACTAGCCGGATATAGATCCTACAATGAGCAGTTCTTC
NA	TRBV7-3	NA	12	TRBJ2-2	CASSFAAGELFF	TGTGCCAGCAGCTTTGCCGCCGGGGAGCTGTTTTTT
NA	TRBV4-1	NA	13	TRBJ2-7	CASSYRAAEEQYF	TGCGCCAGCTCATACAGGGCCGCGGAAGAGCAGTACTTC
NA	TRBV7-9	NA	13	TRBJ1-1	CASNQQGDTEAFF	TGTGCCAGCAACCAACAGGGAGATACTGAAGCTTTCTTT
NA	TRBV7-9	TRBD1	13	TRBJ1-4	CASSGTDQEKLFF	TGTGCCAGCAGCGGGACAGACCAGGAAAAACTGTTTTTT
NA	TRBV5-1	NA	13	TRBJ1-1	CASSLESPTEAFF	TGCGCCAGCAGCTTGGAATCCCCCACTGAAGCTTTCTTT
NA	TRBV5-8	NA	15	TRBJ2-7	CASSLAAGVYGEQYF	TGTGCCAGCAGCTTAGCGGCTGGGGTCTACGGCGAGCAGTACTTC
NA	TRBV5-4	TRBD2	15	TRBJ2-3	CASRERGGLRDTQYF	TGTGCCAGCAGGGAGCGGGGGGGCCTGAGGGATACGCAGTATTTT
NA	TRBV5-5	NA	13	TRBJ2-3	CASSSPGTDTQYF	TGTGCCAGCAGCAGCCCCGGAACAGATACGCAGTATTTT
NA	TRBV9	NA	15	TRBJ2-5	CASSVGPGPQETQYF	TGTGCCAGCAGCGTAGGCCCCGGACCCCAAGAGACCCAGTACTTC
NA	TRBV6-1	TRBD2	14	TRBJ2-7	CASRGLAGDREQYF	TGTGCCAGCAGGGGACTAGCGGGGGATCGAGAGCAGTACTTC
NA	TRBV28	NA	13	TRBJ1-5	CASLSGQPQPQHF	TGTGCCAGCCTTTCCGGACAGCCTCAGCCCCAGCATTTT
NA	TRBV7-9	NA	13	TRBJ2-3	CASSPRQSDTQYF	TGTGCCAGCAGCCCTCGACAGTCAGATACGCAGTATTTT
NA	TRBV7-6	NA	13	TRBJ2-4	CASSPGQKNIQYF	TGTGCCAGCAGCCCAGGACAGAAAAACATTCAGTACTTC
NA	TRBV9	TRBD1	16	TRBJ1-3	CASARGGTVSGNTIYF	TGTGCCAGCGCCCGAGGGGGGACAGTCTCTGGAAACACCATATATTTT
NA	TRBV29-1	NA	14	TRBJ1-6	CSVAEQGYNSPLHF	TGCAGCGTTGCAGAGCAGGGCTATAATTCACCCCTCCACTTT
NA	TRBV10-2	TRBD2	15	TRBJ2-3	CASRWTSGGRDTQYF	TGCGCCAGCAGGTGGACTAGCGGGGGGAGGGATACGCAGTATTTT
once	TRBV6-5	NA	16	TRBJ2-2	CASSYTGIVDTGELFF	TGTGCCAGCAGTTATACGGGCATAGTAGACACCGGGGAGCTGTTTTTT
NA	TRBV7-8	NA	15	TRBJ2-3	CASREGLSYTDTQYF	TGTGCCAGCAGAGAGGGACTTTCCTACACAGATACGCAGTATTTT
NA	TRBV7-9	NA	13	TRBJ1-2	CASSLAEIYGYTF	TGTGCCAGCAGCTTAGCCGAAATTTATGGCTACACCTTC
NA	TRBV11-2	NA	13	TRBJ1-1	CASSLRGDTEAFF	TGTGCCAGCAGCCTTCGGGGGGACACTGAAGCTTTCTTT